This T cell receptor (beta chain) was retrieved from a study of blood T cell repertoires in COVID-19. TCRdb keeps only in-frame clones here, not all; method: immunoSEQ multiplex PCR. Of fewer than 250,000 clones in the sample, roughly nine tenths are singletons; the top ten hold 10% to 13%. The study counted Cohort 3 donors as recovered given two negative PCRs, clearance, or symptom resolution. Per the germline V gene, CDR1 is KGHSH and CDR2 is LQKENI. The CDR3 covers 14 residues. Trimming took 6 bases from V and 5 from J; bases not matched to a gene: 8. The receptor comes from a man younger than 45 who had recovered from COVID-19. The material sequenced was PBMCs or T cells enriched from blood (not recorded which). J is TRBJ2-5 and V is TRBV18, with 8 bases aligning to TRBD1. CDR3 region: CASSRTGPGETQYF. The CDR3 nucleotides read TGTGCCAGCTCCCGGACAGGGCCGGGGGAGACCCAGTACTTC.